Below are 30 T cell receptor beta chains sequenced from a single sample in a study of shared clonotypes between healthy human individuals. Assay used: immunoSEQ multiplex PCR; TCRdb lists only in-frame clones, some missing. The sample contains millions of clones, approximately 93% of which appear only once. Sequenced material: naive CD4+ T cells from PBMCs. Subset described: CD45RA+ positively selected. The receptor set was obtained from a man younger than 35 in good health. Some clones in this sample may be carry-over from other donors' samples.

Notes on this clone: Other DNA sequences in this specimen translate into the identical CDR3. The rearrangement joins TRBV20-1 to TRBJ2-5, with a possible D match to TRBD2 (5 bases). V lost 6 bases, J lost 5 bases, and 7 bases lay in between. Germline lookup yields CDR1 DFQATT and CDR2 SNEGSKA (reference sequence). The CDR3 sequence is 10 residues long. CDR3 DNA sequence: TGCAGTGCGGGCGGGGAGACCCAGTACTTC. It yields the protein CSAGGETQYF.

The CDR3 is CASSQRGNTEAFF. CDR3 bases: TGTGCCAGCAGCCAAAGGGGGAACACTGAAGCTTTCTTT. The chain links TRBV6-5 to TRBJ1-1; tentatively, D is TRBD1 (5 bases). V lost 6 bases and J lost 1, with 9 bases in between. This CDR3 spans 13 amino acids. Per the germline V gene, CDR1 is MNHEY and CDR2 is SVGAGI.

V gene TRBV6-6 combines with J gene TRBJ1-4, with D possibly TRBD1 on 6 matching bases. The V gene lost 2 bases and the J gene lost 6 bases, with 13 bases spanning the gap. CDR3 length: 15 residues. From germline, CDR1 is MNHNY and CDR2 SVGAGI (reference sequence). The CDR3 DNA is TGTGCCAGCAGTTACGAGGGGGTTTTGGATGAAAAACTGTTTTTT. This codes for CASSYEGVLDEKLFF.

The chain is built from TRBV29-1 and TRBJ2-3; 8 nucleotides agree with TRBD2. With V trimmed by 3 bases and J by 10 bases, 15 bases remained unmatched. This CDR3 has 15 residues. The V gene's germline CDR1 is SQVTM and CDR2 ANQGSEA. CDR3 coding DNA: TGCAGCGTTGACCATAATAGCGGGGCCCCCTCCCCGCAGTATTTT. Translated: CSVDHNSGAPSPQYF.

This rearrangement joins TRBV11-3 to TRBJ2-3; D ambiguous. The CDR3 runs 13 residues. V was trimmed by 0 bases and J by 1 base, leaving 2 bases between them. Germline loops: CDR1 SGHNT, CDR2 YENEEA. In DNA form, the CDR3 reads TGTGCCAGCAGCTTAGATGGCACAGATACGCAGTATTTT. The encoded protein is CASSLDGTDTQYF.

The chain combines TRBV7-3 with TRBJ2-2, with TRBD2 identical over 10 bases. With 5 bases clipped from V and 4 bases from J, the junction kept 7 bases outside the gene matches. Germline V lookup: CDR1 SGHTA, CDR2 FQGTGA. This CDR3 spans 16 amino acids. The CDR3 nucleotides read TGTGCCAGCAGCCTACGGACTAGCGGAGTCACCGGGGAGCTGTTTTTT. Translating gives CASSLRTSGVTGELFF.

The CDR3 is CASSRVGGSPLGTF. CDR3 DNA: TGTGCCAGCAGCCGGGTGGGGGGGTCCCCCCTCGGCACCTTC. The chain is built from TRBV5-4 and TRBJ1-2; D possibly corresponds to TRBD1 (5 bases). Per germline, CDR1 SGHNT and CDR2 YYREEE (reference sequence). Trimming removed 4 bases from V and 13 bases from J, with 23 bases in between. The CDR3 length is 14 residues.

J is TRBJ1-2 and V is TRBV12-5, with D possibly TRBD1 on 6 matching bases. Germline V CDR1 and CDR2: LGHNT, FRNRAP. V was cut by 5 bases and J by 7 bases, with 8 bases left in between. This CDR3 is built from 11 residues. The CDR3 loop reads CASGLRGGYTF. In nucleotides, the CDR3 is TGTGCTAGTGGTCTCAGGGGTGGCTACACCTTC. Full variable domain (missing parts from reference TRBV12-5 and TRBJ1-2): DARVTQTPRHKVTEMGQEVTMRCQPILGHNTVFWYRQTMMQGLELLAYFRNRAPLDDSGMPKDRFSAEMPDATLATLKIQPSEPRDSAVYFCASGLRGGYTFGSGTRLTVV.

The DNA of the CDR3 is TGTGCCAGCAGCGACCAGGGAACCGGGGAGCTGTTTTTT. Its translation is CASSDQGTGELFF. The chain has TRBV7-2 and TRBJ2-2, with D tentatively TRBD1 (5 bases). The CDR3 has 13 amino acids. CDR1 and CDR2 from the germline V gene are SGHTA and FQGNSA. Trimming stripped 5 bases from V and 5 bases from J, with 9 bases between.

This sequence joins TRBV10-1 and TRBJ2-5; TRBD2 matches 7 bases. With V trimmed by 4 bases and J by 4 bases, 0 bases remained unmatched. Per germline, CDR1 WNHNN and CDR2 SYGVQD (reference sequence). The length of the CDR3 is 12 residues. Here the CDR3 DNA reads TGCGCCAGCAGTGCGGGAGGAGAGACCCAGTACTTC. Its translation is CASSAGGETQYF.

The J gene is TRBJ2-2, the V gene TRBV21-1; TRBD1, the table's D call, lacks a check against the DNA. TRBV21-1 is classified as a pseudogene. The CDR3 totals 16 residues. CDR3 protein: CASSSQGQGSGGELFF. The CDR3 DNA reads TGTGCCAGCAGCAGTCAAGGGCAGGGATCGGGCGGGGAGCTGTTTTTT.

This clone has only one observation. The chain uses TRBV27 and TRBJ2-3, with 8 bases matching TRBD2. There are 15 residues in the CDR3. Germline V CDR1 and CDR2: MNHEY, SMNVEV (reference sequence). With 3 bases clipped from V and 1 base from J, the junction kept 3 bases outside the gene matches. This CDR3 reads CASSLELAGTDTQYF. CDR3 sequence (DNA): TGTGCCAGCAGTTTGGAACTAGCGGGCACAGATACGCAGTATTTT.

As concerns this clone: The same CDR3 is also encoded by other DNA sequences in this sample. This chain uses TRBV6-6 with TRBJ1-1, with a weak D call TRBD1 (5 bases). Trimming shortened V by 0 bases and J by 11 bases, and 10 bases separated the two germline ends. The length of the CDR3 is 12 residues. Germline V gives CDR1 MNHNY, CDR2 SVGAGI (reference sequence). The CDR3 sequence is CASSYSRDRAFF. Here the CDR3 DNA reads TGTGCCAGCAGTTACTCCCGGGACCGGGCTTTCTTT.

The chain uses TRBV4-3 and TRBJ1-1; D gene unclear. With 4 bases removed from V and 3 bases from J, the gap between germline ends came to 12 bases. Germline assignment: CDR1 LGHNA and CDR2 YSLEER. CDR3 length: 14 amino acids. The CDR3 bases are TGCGCCAGCAGCCGGGCCGGGCAAGACACTGAAGCTTTCTTT. As protein: CASSRAGQDTEAFF.

The chain recombines TRBV10-2 with TRBJ2-5; D gene uncertain. Trimming took 2 bases from V and 4 from J, leaving 8 bases between them. CDR3 length: 13 amino acids. Germline loops: CDR1 WSHSY, CDR2 SAAADI. The CDR3 is CASSEGYGETQYF. CDR3 nucleotides: TGCGCCAGCAGTGAGGGTTATGGAGAGACCCAGTACTTC.

This clone showed up just a few times. This same CDR3 is encoded by further DNA sequences in the sample. The chain joins TRBV2 to TRBJ1-5; D might be TRBD1 (5 bases). V shed 5 bases and J shed 1 base, with 6 bases lying between them. This CDR3 has 13 residues. Per the germline V gene, CDR1 is SNHLY and CDR2 is FYNNEI. The CDR3 is CASSRDSNQPQHF. CDR3 sequence (DNA): TGTGCCAGCAGTCGGGACAGCAATCAGCCCCAGCATTTT.

V gene TRBV10-2 combines with J gene TRBJ1-2; 8 nucleotides agree with TRBD1. Trimming cost V 6 bases and J 2 bases; bases outside gene matches: 8. CDR3 size: 15 residues. Germline V gives CDR1 WSHSY, CDR2 SAAADI. The CDR3 spells CASSPRGQANYGYTF. In DNA, the CDR3 is TGCGCCAGCAGCCCACGGGGACAGGCGAACTATGGCTACACCTTC.

In its sample, this clone was seen once. V is TRBV27 and J is TRBJ2-7, with 7 positions matching TRBD2. Trimming cost V 5 bases and J 6 bases; bases outside gene matches: 7. This CDR3 comprises 13 residues. The germline V gene encodes CDR1 MNHEY and CDR2 SMNVEV (reference sequence). CDR3 nucleotides: TGTGCCAGCAGTGCCTTCACGGGAGGCGAGCAGTACTTC. The encoded protein is CASSAFTGGEQYF.

The chain joins TRBV11-2 to TRBJ2-1, with a weak D call TRBD1 (5 bases). The CDR3 contains 16 residues. V was cut by 4 bases and J by 0 bases, with 13 bases left in between. Germline lookup yields CDR1 SGHAT and CDR2 FQNNGV. CDR3 coding DNA: TGTGCCAGCAGCTCCCAGGGCTGGAGCTCCTACAATGAGCAGTTCTTC. Amino acid sequence: CASSSQGWSSYNEQFF.

This chain links TRBV30 with TRBJ1-1; the D is unclear. Germline CDR1 GTSNPN, CDR2 SVGIG (reference sequence). V was clipped by 0 bases and J by 2 bases, with 19 bases between them. CDR3 length equals 17 residues. For the CDR3, the DNA is TGTGCCTGGAGTGTACCTGGTGCACCTTCCCAAAACACTGAAGCTTTCTTT. It codes for CAWSVPGAPSQNTEAFF. Together with reference TRBV30 and TRBJ1-1, the CDR3 gives the full variable domain: SQTIHQWPATLVQPVGSPLSLECTVEGTSNPNLYWYRQAAGRGLQLLFYSVGIGQISSEVPQNLSASRPQDRQFILSSKKLLLSDSGFYLCAWSVPGAPSQNTEAFFGQGTRLTVV.

Regarding this clone: Other DNA sequences from this sample encode an identical CDR3 as well. The chain links TRBV6-5 to TRBJ2-1, with D uncertain. The length of the CDR3 is 14 residues. V was shortened by 0 bases and J by 6 bases, with 9 bases between the two germline ends. Germline CDR1 MNHEY, CDR2 SVGAGI. The CDR3 loop reads CASSYSGGRNEQFF. DNA for the CDR3: TGTGCCAGCAGTTACTCGGGTGGGCGCAATGAGCAGTTCTTC.

The chain employs TRBV7-9 and TRBJ1-1; D might be TRBD1 (6 bases). Per germline, CDR1 SEHNR and CDR2 FQNEAQ (reference sequence). Trimming took off 6 bases at V and 9 bases at J, with 14 bases between the two ends. The CDR3 is 12 amino acids. The CDR3 bases are TGTGCCAGCAGGTCCCTCGGGACAAAAGCTTTCTTT. It codes for CASRSLGTKAFF.

About this clone: Compared with germline, one end of the junction differs, possibly owing to a read error. V is TRBV2 and J is TRBJ1-4; D not resolved. The CDR3 is 11 residues long. In germline, CDR1 is SNHLY, CDR2 FYNNEI. CDR3 sequence: CASRLTSGLIF. The CDR3 bases are TGTGCCAGCAGGCTCACTTCCGGTTTGATTTTT. The full variable domain, rest sourced from reference TRBV2 and TRBJ1-4, is EPEVTQTPSHQVTQMGQEVILRCVPISNHLYFYWYRQILGQKVEFLVSFYNNEISEKSEIFDDQFSVERPDGSNFTLKIRSTKLEDSAMYFCASRLTSGLIFGSGTQLSVL.

This rearrangement joins TRBV9 to TRBJ2-2; D possibly uses TRBD1 or TRBD2 (5 bases each). In germline, CDR1 is SGDLS, CDR2 YYNGEE. V lost 3 bases and J lost 2, with 17 bases in between. The CDR3 is made up of 17 amino acids. CDR3 residues: CASSGVVGRVNTGELFF. The CDR3 nucleotides read TGTGCCAGCAGCGGAGTGGTGGGGCGGGTCAACACCGGGGAGCTGTTTTTT.

The chain employs TRBV13 and TRBJ1-2, with D maybe TRBD1 (5 bases). Trimming cost V 2 bases and J 5 bases, with 9 bases left between them. This CDR3 region has 13 residues. The V gene's germline CDR1 is PRHDT and CDR2 FYEKMQ (reference sequence). CDR3 nucleotides: TGTGCCAGCAGCTTAAGGGGTTGGTATGGCTACACCTTC. It specifies CASSLRGWYGYTF.

The rearrangement joins TRBV19 to TRBJ1-2; D ambiguous. Between the trimmed V and J ends, which lost 8 bases and 6 bases, there was a span of 19 bases. This CDR3 spans 14 amino acids. The germline gives CDR1 LNHDA, CDR2 SQIVND (reference sequence). CDR3 sequence (DNA): TGTGCCAGTGAAACCGGAGGGAGCGGCCATGGCTACACCTTC. Translating gives CASETGGSGHGYTF.

Here the CDR3 reads CASSGERLSEAFF. As DNA, the CDR3 is TGTGCCAGCTCCGGAGAAAGGTTAAGTGAAGCTTTCTTT. The V gene is TRBV18, the J gene TRBJ1-1; D remains unclear. Trimming removed 6 bases from V and 7 bases from J, with 15 bases in between. Per the germline V gene, CDR1 is KGHSH and CDR2 is LQKENI. The CDR3 extends over 13 amino acids. The variable domain in full, with the rest retrieved from reference TRBV18 and TRBJ1-1, is NAGVMQNPRHLVRRRGQEARLRCSPMKGHSHVYWYRQLPEEGLKFMVYLQKENIIDESGMPKERFSAEFPKEGPSILRIQQVVRGDSAAYFCASSGERLSEAFFGQGTRLTVV.

This chain uses TRBV11-2 with TRBJ2-3; D gene ambiguous. Germline V CDR1 and CDR2: SGHAT, FQNNGV. The CDR3 has 14 residues. V shed 5 bases and J shed 6 bases, with 15 bases lying between them. The CDR3 DNA reads as TGTGCCAGCAGCCCGGCCCATTCCGGGGATACGCAGTATTTT. Translated: CASSPAHSGDTQYF.

V usage is TRBV6-1 and J usage is TRBJ2-7; 12 bases are a match to TRBD2. The CDR3 length is 19 residues. Losses at the gene ends were 4 bases for V and 7 bases for J; bases not matched to a gene: 20. In germline, CDR1 is MNHNS, CDR2 SASEGT. CDR3 in amino acids: CASSAIQGNPSGRAGEQYF. CDR3 coding DNA: TGTGCCAGCAGTGCAATTCAGGGGAACCCTAGCGGGAGGGCCGGGGAGCAGTACTTC.

The CDR3 DNA follows: TGTGCCAGCAGCTTGCGGTACGAGCAGTACTTC. Protein sequence: CASSLRYEQYF. V usage is TRBV5-5 and J usage is TRBJ2-7, with D uncertain. This CDR3 is built from 11 residues. The germline V gene encodes CDR1 SGHKS and CDR2 YYEKEE (reference sequence). V gave up 1 base and J gave up 4 bases, with 3 bases separating them. The complete variable domain, with remaining parts taken from reference TRBV5-5 and TRBJ2-7, reads DAGVTQSPTHLIKTRGQQVTLRCSPISGHKSVSWYQQVLGQGPQFIFQYYEKEERGRGNFPDRFSARQFPNYSSELNVNALLLGDSALYLCASSLRYEQYFGPGTRLTVT.